This T cell receptor (beta chain) was obtained from a study of T cells in Graves' hyperthyroidism and ophthalmopathy. Findings and caveats of the study: Ophthalmopathy, which appeared later, was predicted by the model a median around 6.5 months before onset. Researchers found most expanded thyroid clonotypes above 0.001 in blood as well.

Reasons for excluding patients were uncontrolled infection, other autoimmune disease, pregnancy or lactation. Germline CDR1 MNHNS, CDR2 SASEGT. This CDR3 is built from 14 residues. The V and J ends lost 5 bases and 5 bases respectively, with 15 bases between them. This clonotype was recorded at least ten times. The target antigen is unknown. Amplified TCR beta CDR3 regions derived from RNA transcripts. With the HTBI primer set, the TCR CDR3 went through a first round of RT-PCR. Each CDR3 protein is one row after TCRdb ran MiXCR on the multiplex PCR reads. The table records about 290,000 distinct CDR3 sequences, 12% to 15% of them present only once.

V gene TRBV6-1 combines with J gene TRBJ2-5; TRBD2 is a possible D gene (6 bases). This receptor was obtained from a woman aged 45 to 65 with Graves' hyperthyroidism that later progressed to Graves' ophthalmopathy. The specimen sequenced was blood. This CDR3 reads CASSTRGGSETQYF. The CDR3 nucleotides read TGTGCCAGCAGTACCCGTGGGGGGTCGGAGACCCAGTACTTC.